This T cell receptor (beta chain) was retrieved from a study of blood T cell repertoires in COVID-19 (dated by TCRdb to the early 2020s). A note on the overall study: Collaborator samples came from the United States, Italy and Spain and covered acute and convalescent phases of COVID-19. The material from the prospective study consisted of cDNA or gDNA derived from T cells, B-cell-depleted T cells, or PBMCs. Deeply sampled blood TCRbeta repertoires from subjects exposed to, actively infected with, or recovered from COVID-19 were included in the dataset. The repertoires were released in a freely available public database intended as a resource for research on the immune response to SARS-CoV-2. Samples were obtained from the ongoing ImmuneRACE study (first 160 participants) and from over 1,000 subjects provided by 6 global collaborators. Nearly every sample came with metadata listing a de-identified subject ID, COVID-19 status, age in years and sex. Where available, HLA class I and class II types were taken from metadata supplied by the sample provider and were not determined by assay-based typing. Overall study results and their limits: The amount of clinical and demographic metadata varied by source and participant and was provided uncurated.

Details on this clone: Its recognized antigen is unknown. Base-call qualities are not available, and no considerably larger clone is one nucleotide away.

V is shortened by 0 bases, J by 2 bases, and the region joining them spans 10 bases. Taken from the germline V gene, the CDR1 and CDR2 loops are SGDLS and YYNGEE. From the cysteine up to the phenylalanine, the CDR3 has a length of 15 residues. Only CDR3 DNA is held: 45 bases, read in frame from base 1. The immunoSEQ Assay, a bias-controlled multiplex PCR, was used to amplify TCRbeta CDR3 regions from genomic DNA. For the original study's pipeline: Nucleated cell counts per sample were estimated from amplification of reference gene primers within the assay. Sequence reads were collapsed and filtered to measure the absolute abundance of every unique TCRbeta CDR3 rearrangement. For each sample, productive Simpson clonality was calculated as the square root of Simpson's diversity index across productive rearrangements. TCRdb took over this immuneACCESS table, retaining in-frame rearrangements with V and J assigned. Such tables are incomplete; in checked studies, under half of the missing clones stem from an unresolved V gene, and the remainder is unexplained. V and J calls and clone size are those listed in that table; D and trimming were worked out from the DNA. The sample table records over 250,000 clones; approximately 91% of these occur just once. The ten largest clones take up approximately 12% of the sample.

Whole blood was collected in K2EDTA tubes by collaborating institutions according to the institutions' own protocols. For TCRbeta analysis, collaborators shipped samples in one of three forms: frozen whole blood, isolated PBMCs, or DNA extracted from either of those sample types. The chain joins TRBV9 to TRBJ2-3; perhaps TRBD2 is the D gene, with 6 bases matching. The clonotype comes from a woman in her sixties with acute or convalescent COVID-19. Source material: peripheral blood. This receptor has the CDR3 CASSVEAGDTDTQYF. The DNA sequence is TGTGCCAGCAGCGTAGAAGCGGGCGACACAGATACGCAGTATTTT.